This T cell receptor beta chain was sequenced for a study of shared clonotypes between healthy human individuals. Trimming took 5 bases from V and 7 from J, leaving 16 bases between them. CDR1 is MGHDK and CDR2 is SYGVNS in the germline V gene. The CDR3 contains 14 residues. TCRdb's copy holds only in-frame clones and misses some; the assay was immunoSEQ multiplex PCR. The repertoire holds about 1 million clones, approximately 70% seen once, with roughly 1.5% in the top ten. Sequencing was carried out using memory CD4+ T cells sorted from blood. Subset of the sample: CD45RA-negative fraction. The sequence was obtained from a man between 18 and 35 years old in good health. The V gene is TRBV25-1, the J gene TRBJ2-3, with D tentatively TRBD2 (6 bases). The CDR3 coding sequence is TGTGCCAGCAGTCCTTTGCTAGCGACTTATACGCAGTATTTT. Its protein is CASSPLLATYTQYF.